This T cell receptor beta chain was identified during a study of read filtering for tumor transcriptome and immune sequencing. Across the whole study: Revised staging placed under ten patients in R-ISS I, 15 to 20 in II, more than five in III.

This library used roughly 400 ng RNA and molecular barcoded adaptors spanning alpha/delta and beta/gamma chains. TCRdb re-derived calls from the reads in MiXCR, one entry per CDR3 protein. The sample has 50,000 to 65,000 distinct CDR3 sequences; 9% to 15% are singletons. V lost 0 bases to trimming and J lost 4 bases; unmatched junction nucleotides: 7. Germline CDR1 DFQATT, CDR2 SNEGSKA (reference sequence). CDR3 size: 15 residues. This clonotype was observed at least ten times. This TCR was sampled from a donor older than 35 with multiple myeloma. This chain links TRBV20-1 with TRBJ1-1; 8 bases are shared with TRBD1. Material for sequencing was a population of CD138-negative cells sorted from bone marrow. The CDR3 loop reads CSARDRQGAGTEAFF. The CDR3 DNA reads as TGCAGTGCTAGAGATCGGCAGGGGGCAGGCACTGAAGCTTTCTTT.